This T cell receptor beta chain was documented in a study of cytomegalovirus exposure and HLA in healthy donors. This clone was recorded only once. The antigen is unknown. A multiplex PCR was run with 60 Vbeta primers and 13 Jbeta primers. Using immunoSEQ multiplex PCR, the repertoire was profiled, and TCRdb retains in-frame clones only, with some absent. The sample lists some 140,000 clones, more than 60% occurring once. V dropped 0 bases and J dropped 6 bases, with 16 bases sitting between them. This CDR3 has 15 amino acids. Per germline, CDR1 SGDLS and CDR2 YYNGEE. Study results and limitations: Some TCR beta chains (approximately 180 of them) were listed as cytomegalovirus-associated.

The J gene is TRBJ2-7, the V gene TRBV9, with D possibly TRBD2 on 5 matching bases. The sample consisted of PBMCs. The TCR comes from a woman in her 40s in good health and CMV-seronegative. CDR3 loop: CASSVGPAGHPEQYF. The CDR3 DNA sequence: TGTGCCAGCAGCGTAGGACCCGCGGGCCACCCCGAGCAGTACTTC.